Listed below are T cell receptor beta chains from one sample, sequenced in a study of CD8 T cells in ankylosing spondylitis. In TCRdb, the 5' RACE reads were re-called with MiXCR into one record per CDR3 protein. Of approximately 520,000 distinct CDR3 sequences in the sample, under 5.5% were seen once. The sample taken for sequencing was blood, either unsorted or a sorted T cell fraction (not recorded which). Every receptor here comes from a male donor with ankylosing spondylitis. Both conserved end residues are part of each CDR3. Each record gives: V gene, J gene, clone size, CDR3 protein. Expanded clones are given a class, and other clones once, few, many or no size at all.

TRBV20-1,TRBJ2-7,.,CSARAHLNRLSSYEQYF
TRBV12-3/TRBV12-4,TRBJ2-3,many,CASSFKYLDTQYF
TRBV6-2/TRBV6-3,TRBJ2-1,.,CASSVLRGRPSSYNEQFF
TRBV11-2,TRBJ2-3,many,CASSSYPGQGNSDTQYF
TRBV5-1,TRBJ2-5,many,CASSLATGQGKTQYF
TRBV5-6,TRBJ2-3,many,CASSLVGGRVTDTQYF
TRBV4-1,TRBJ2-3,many,CASSRGTVTDTQYF
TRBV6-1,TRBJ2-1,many,CASSETAYNEQFF
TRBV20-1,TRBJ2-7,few,CSARVPGQAEQYF
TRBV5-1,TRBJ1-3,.,CASSLAVTNSGNTIYF
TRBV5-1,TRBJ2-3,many,CASSRLAGGGTDTQYF
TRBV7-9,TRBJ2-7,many,CASSWDSSYEQYF
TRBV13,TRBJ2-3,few,CASSQSGADTQYF
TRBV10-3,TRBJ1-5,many,CAISDRVSQPQHF
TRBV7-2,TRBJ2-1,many,CASSSPVWRGNNEQFF
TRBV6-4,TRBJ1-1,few,CASSATGGMNTEAFF
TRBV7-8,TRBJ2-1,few,CASSPLSGRAVGEQFF
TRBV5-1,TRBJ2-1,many,CASSFSGGIEQFF
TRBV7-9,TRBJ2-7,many,CASSSGREVEYF
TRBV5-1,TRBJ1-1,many,CASSSMPPGDENTEAFF
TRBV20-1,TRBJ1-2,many,CSARDGGNYGYTF
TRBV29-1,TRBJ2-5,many,CSVEDVHRGKTQYF
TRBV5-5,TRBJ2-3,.,CASSQYGGTSTDTQYF
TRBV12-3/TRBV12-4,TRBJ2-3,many,CASSIRGTDTQYF
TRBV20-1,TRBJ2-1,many,CSAKGLRGKLYNEQFF
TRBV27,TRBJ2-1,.,CASSFSPGTSGFSSYNEQFF
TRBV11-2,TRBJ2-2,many,CASSLGPVTGELFF
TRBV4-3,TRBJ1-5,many,CASSQGGGWNQPQHF
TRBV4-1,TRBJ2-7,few,CASSQALGGNEQYF
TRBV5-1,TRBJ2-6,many,CASSLGDSAGANVLTF
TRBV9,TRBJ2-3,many,CASSGSGHTDTQYF
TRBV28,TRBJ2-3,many,CASSLWGADTQYF
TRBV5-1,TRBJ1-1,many,CASSLWGRTEAFF
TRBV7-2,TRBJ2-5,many,CASSPPTGTQYF
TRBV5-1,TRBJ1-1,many,CASSLTWGRLTEAFF
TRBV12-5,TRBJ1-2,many,CASGLGLGPEYTF
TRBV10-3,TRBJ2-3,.,CAISESAGGRTDTQYF
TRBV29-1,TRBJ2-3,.,CSVERGRGTDTQYF
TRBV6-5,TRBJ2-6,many,CASSYSASSGANVLTF
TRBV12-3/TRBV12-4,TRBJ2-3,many,CASKQGQDTQYF
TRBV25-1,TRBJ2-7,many,CASSEPGLADSSYEQYF
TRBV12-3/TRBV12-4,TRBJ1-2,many,CASSLLGIGADGYTF
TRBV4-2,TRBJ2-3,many,CASSQAEGSTDTQYF
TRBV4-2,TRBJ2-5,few,CASSQDSVLQETQYF
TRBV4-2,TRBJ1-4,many,CASSQASGATNEKLFF
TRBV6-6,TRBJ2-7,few,CASGRPGVDEQYF
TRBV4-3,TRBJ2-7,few,CASSQDGGSSYEQYF